These 28 T cell receptor beta chains originate from one sample sequenced in a study of blood T cell repertoires in COVID-19. Data came from immunoSEQ multiplex PCR; TCRdb stores just in-frame clones and leaves some out. The sample lists about 100,000 clones; around four fifths were seen once. The sequenced material came from peripheral blood. These receptors all stem from a woman in her 70s with acute or convalescent COVID-19.

V usage is TRBV28 and J usage is TRBJ2-1; 11 nucleotides line up with TRBD1. Looked up from germline, CDR1 is MDHEN and CDR2 is SYDVKM. This CDR3 is 15 amino acids long. Trimming at V came to 5 bases and at J to 6 bases, leaving 6 bases not matched to a gene. Here the CDR3 reads CASSAAGTGGNEQFF. The DNA for the CDR3 is TGTGCCAGCAGTGCCGCCGGGACAGGGGGCAATGAGCAGTTCTTC.

This clone is medium-sized (0.01 to 0.1%) in the sample. J is TRBJ2-3 and V is TRBV6-5; D call uncertain. Germline lookup yields CDR1 MNHEY and CDR2 SVGAGI. This CDR3 spans 14 amino acids. V lost 1 base to trimming and J lost 2 bases, with 7 bases between them. The CDR3 sequence: CASSYFSLTDTQYF. The CDR3 region has the DNA TGTGCCAGCAGTTACTTCTCACTCACAGATACGCAGTATTTT.

The chain carries TRBV29-1 and TRBJ2-3; D unresolved. The germline V gene encodes CDR1 SQVTM and CDR2 ANQGSEA. The CDR3 length is 13 residues. V was trimmed by 7 bases and J by 1 base, leaving 12 bases between them. In DNA form, the CDR3 reads TGCAGCGGTAGGTTGCAGGGCACAGATACGCAGTATTTT. It codes for CSGRLQGTDTQYF.

V gene TRBV19 combines with J gene TRBJ2-5, with TRBD1 identical over 7 bases. The junction had 6 bases not matched to a gene; V was cut back by 5 bases and J by 3 bases. CDR1 LNHDA and CDR2 SQIVND come from the germline V gene (reference sequence). The CDR3 is made up of 14 amino acids. The CDR3 DNA reads TGTGCCAGTAGTTCTGTGACAGGGAAAGAGACCCAGTACTTC. Translation: CASSSVTGKETQYF.

Many counts were recorded for this clone. The gene calls are TRBV18 and TRBJ1-1; 10 bases agree with TRBD1. The CDR3 is 16 residues long. From germline, CDR1 is KGHSH and CDR2 LQKENI. V shed 2 bases, J shed 7 bases, and the junction held 10 bases outside the gene matches. The CDR3 loop is CASSPSQGQGRVEAFF. DNA for the CDR3: TGTGCCAGCTCACCATCCCAGGGACAGGGGAGGGTTGAAGCTTTCTTT. The full variable domain, in which reference TRBV18 and TRBJ1-1 provide the parts outside the CDR3, is NAGVMQNPRHLVRRRGQEARLRCSPMKGHSHVYWYRQLPEEGLKFMVYLQKENIIDESGMPKERFSAEFPKEGPSILRIQQVVRGDSAAYFCASSPSQGQGRVEAFFGQGTRLTVV.

This rearrangement joins TRBV18 to TRBJ2-7; TRBD1 is a possible D gene (5 bases). Germline V gene lookup returns CDR1 KGHSH and CDR2 LQKENI. Deletions cut 0 bases from V and 5 bases from J, with 11 bases between. The CDR3 extends over 14 amino acids. This chain's CDR3 is CASSPPARANEQYF. The CDR3 region has the DNA TGTGCCAGCTCACCACCGGCCAGGGCGAACGAGCAGTACTTC.

This chain links TRBV18 with TRBJ2-2; tentatively, D is TRBD1 (6 bases). V lost 2 bases, J lost 6 bases, and 10 bases lay in between. The CDR3 has 14 residues. Germline values: CDR1 KGHSH, CDR2 LQKENI. The CDR3 coding sequence is TGTGCCAGCTCACCAGATACAGGGTCCGGGGAGCTGTTTTTT. It specifies CASSPDTGSGELFF.

The rearrangement links TRBV7-8 to TRBJ1-1, with 7 bases fitting TRBD1. Germline V gene lookup returns CDR1 SGHVS and CDR2 FQNEAQ. Losses at the gene ends were 4 bases for V and 4 bases for J; bases not matched to a gene: 15. This CDR3 has 17 residues. The CDR3 sequence: CASSSVHTGEVSTEAFF. Written as DNA, the CDR3 is TGTGCCAGCAGCTCTGTGCATACAGGGGAAGTGAGCACTGAAGCTTTCTTT.

J is TRBJ1-1 and V is TRBV3-1 (or the pseudogene TRBV3-2); TRBD1 matches 8 bases. The CDR3 runs to 13 residues. The germline V gene has CDR1 LGHDT and CDR2 YNNKEL (reference sequence). Trimming cost V 4 bases and J 11 bases; bases outside gene matches: 9. The CDR3 region is CASSPGQGDRAFF. The CDR3 nucleotides are TGTGCCAGCAGCCCCGGACAGGGAGATAGGGCTTTCTTT.

This chain joins TRBV19 and TRBJ1-4, with D unclear. CDR1 LNHDA and CDR2 SQIVND come from the germline V gene (reference sequence). Trimming left V 6 bases short and J 0 bases short, with 14 bases between. CDR3 length equals 16 residues. As DNA, the CDR3 is TGTGCCAGTAGGAGGGCAGATTCTGCAACTAATGAAAAACTGTTTTTT. Translating it yields CASRRADSATNEKLFF.

In its sample, this clone was seen a few times. V gene TRBV6-5 combines with J gene TRBJ2-2; D is unclear. This CDR3 comprises 11 residues. Trimming removed 5 bases at V and 6 bases at J, with 4 bases between. Germline loops: CDR1 MNHEY, CDR2 SVGAGI. The CDR3 here is CASSRAGELFF. CDR3 in DNA: TGTGCCAGCAGTAGAGCCGGGGAGCTGTTTTTT.

The rearrangement links TRBV6-2 or TRBV6-3 to TRBJ2-7, with 7 bases matching TRBD2. The CDR3 sequence is 15 residues long. CDR1 is MNHEY and CDR2 is SVGEGT in the germline V gene. V dropped 5 bases and J dropped 4; count of bases not matched to a gene: 11. CDR3 amino acids: CASSRGGDYLYEQYV. In DNA, the CDR3 is TGTGCCAGCAGTAGAGGCGGGGACTATCTGTACGAGCAGTACGTC.

The genes are TRBV9 and TRBJ2-5; a weak D match, TRBD2 (6 bases). The germline CDR1 and CDR2 sequences are SGDLS and YYNGEE. The CDR3 is made up of 14 amino acids. V was pared by 0 bases and J by 5 bases, with 11 bases between. Written as DNA, the CDR3 is TGTGCCAGCAGCGTAGGACTAGTAACGGAGACCCAGTACTTC. Amino acid sequence: CASSVGLVTETQYF. The full variable domain, in which reference TRBV9 and TRBJ2-5 provide the parts outside the CDR3, is DSGVTQTPKHLITATGQRVTLRCSPRSGDLSVYWYQQSLDQGLQFLIQYYNGEERAKGNILERFSAQQFPDLHSELNLSSLELGDSALYFCASSVGLVTETQYFGPGTRLLVL.

The rearrangement joins TRBV4-3 to TRBJ2-3, with 8 bases fitting TRBD2. This CDR3 has 17 amino acids. Trimming took 3 bases from V and 2 from J; bases not matched to a gene: 10. The germline gives CDR1 LGHNA, CDR2 YSLEER. The CDR3 DNA follows: TGCGCCAGCAGCCACGTGAGGGGACTAGGGGACACAGATACGCAGTATTTT. It encodes CASSHVRGLGDTDTQYF.

The chain uses TRBV6-5 and TRBJ2-3, with 7 bases aligning to TRBD2. This CDR3 has 14 amino acids. Trimming removed 10 bases from V and 4 bases from J; junction bases left unmatched: 11. Germline CDR1 reads MNHEY; CDR2 reads SVGAGI. The CDR3 spells CATSLTGRADTQYF. The CDR3 region has the DNA TGTGCCACCTCCCTAACGGGGAGGGCAGATACGCAGTATTTT.

This clone was counted a few times. The V call is TRBV5-1, the J call TRBJ1-2, with 11 bases that match TRBD1. Germline V lookup: CDR1 SGHRS, CDR2 YFSETQ. The CDR3 extends over 17 amino acids. After removal of 1 base from V and 3 bases from J, the junction contained 8 bases not matched to a gene. The CDR3 DNA sequence: TGCGCCAGCAGCTTGCGAACTCCGGGACAGGGGGACTATGGCTACACCTTC. It specifies CASSLRTPGQGDYGYTF.

V and J are TRBV7-8 and TRBJ1-4; a weak D match, TRBD1 (5 bases). Germline V lookup: CDR1 SGHVS, CDR2 FQNEAQ. CDR3 size: 14 residues. V lost 6 bases, J lost 5 bases, and 13 bases lay in between. The CDR3 bases are TGTGCCAGCAGAGATACGGGGGAAAATGAAAAACTGTTTTTT. Translated: CASRDTGENEKLFF.

The chain carries TRBV5-6 and TRBJ1-2, with TRBD1 identical over 8 bases. The CDR3 sequence is 15 residues long. The V gene's germline CDR1 is SGHDT and CDR2 YYEEEE. Trimming at V came to 1 base and at J to 5 bases, leaving 7 bases not matched to a gene. The CDR3 region has the DNA TGTGCCAGCAGCTTGTTTCCAGGGGGCCAATATGGCTACACCTTC. This encodes CASSLFPGGQYGYTF.

This clone was found a few times. V usage is TRBV28 and J usage is TRBJ1-4; perhaps TRBD1 as D (5 bases). CDR1 and CDR2 from the germline V gene are MDHEN and SYDVKM. V lost 6 bases to trimming and J lost 0 bases, with 14 bases between them. The CDR3 has 16 amino acids. The CDR3 reads CASSPPGHATNEKLFF. CDR3 sequence (DNA): TGTGCCAGCAGCCCCCCCGGACACGCAACTAATGAAAAACTGTTTTTT.

V is TRBV29-1 and J is TRBJ2-3; 9 positions match TRBD2. The V gene's germline CDR1 is SQVTM and CDR2 ANQGSEA. This CDR3 spans 14 amino acids. V was pared by 5 bases and J by 8 bases, with 11 bases of the junction left unmatched. For the CDR3, the DNA is TGCAGCGTTAACCCGAGCGGGGGGCGGGGTACGCAGTATTTT. Residues: CSVNPSGGRGTQYF.

This clone was seen only a few times. The chain has TRBV12-3 or TRBV12-4 and TRBJ1-2; D call uncertain. This CDR3 is 13 amino acids long. V was shortened by 5 bases and J by 1 base, with 8 bases between the two germline ends. CDR3 sequence (DNA): TGTGCCAGCAGTGAGACTGGTAACTATGGCTACACCTTC. Residues: CASSETGNYGYTF.

V usage is TRBV2 and J usage is TRBJ2-3; TRBD1 agrees at 10 bases. The CDR3 consists of 15 residues. With V trimmed by 10 bases and J by 1 base, 8 bases remained unmatched. Germline CDR1 and CDR2: SNHLY and FYNNEI. CDR3 bases: TGTGCCATGGACCGAGGGACAGGGGGCACAGATACGCAGTATTTT. Protein: CAMDRGTGGTDTQYF.

This rearrangement joins TRBV5-8 to TRBJ1-5; 8 nucleotides align to TRBD1. V dropped 3 bases and J dropped 4; count of bases not matched to a gene: 6. The CDR3 covers 15 residues. Germline V gives CDR1 SGHTS, CDR2 YDEGEE. For the CDR3, the DNA is TGTGCCAGCAGCTCCGGACAGGGCCCTAATCAGCCCCAGCATTTT. Translating gives CASSSGQGPNQPQHF. Using reference TRBV5-8 and TRBJ1-5 for the parts outside the CDR3, the full variable domain is EAGVTQSPTHLIKTRGQQATLRCSPISGHTSVYWYQQALGLGLQFLLWYDEGEERNRGNFPPRFSGRQFPNYSSELNVNALELEDSALYLCASSSGQGPNQPQHFGDGTRLSIL.

The CDR3: CASSLGQITEAFF. The CDR3 region has the DNA TGTGCCAGCAGCTTAGGTCAGATAACTGAAGCTTTCTTT. The rearrangement joins TRBV7-9 to TRBJ1-1; D not certain. The CDR3 has 13 residues. Germline V lookup: CDR1 SEHNR, CDR2 FQNEAQ (reference sequence). Trimming removed 1 base from V and 5 bases from J, with 8 bases in between.

The CDR3 DNA is TGTGCCAGCTCACCCCGCCAAGAGACCCAGTACTTC. Protein: CASSPRQETQYF. This chain connects TRBV18 to TRBJ2-5; D remains unclear. Germline CDR1 and CDR2: KGHSH and LQKENI. Trimming took 3 bases from V and 1 from J, leaving 3 bases between them. The CDR3 contains 12 residues.

V and J are TRBV9 and TRBJ2-1, with 7 bases aligning to TRBD1. The CDR3 sequence is 15 residues long. The J segment lost 4 bases and the V segment lost 0 bases, leaving 4 bases of the junction unmatched. Germline CDR1 is SGDLS and CDR2 is YYNGEE. The CDR3 here is CASSVEGGQYNEQFF. The CDR3 region has the DNA TGTGCCAGCAGCGTAGAAGGGGGACAGTACAATGAGCAGTTCTTC.

This chain links TRBV5-6 with TRBJ2-7; D is possibly TRBD1 (6 bases). Germline V gives CDR1 SGHDT, CDR2 YYEEEE. The CDR3 has 15 amino acids. Trimming stripped 4 bases from V and 3 bases from J, with 17 bases between. In DNA form, the CDR3 reads TGTGCCAGCAGCCCACAGGGTCTCCCTGGCTACGAGCAGTACGTC. Its protein product is CASSPQGLPGYEQYV.

V is TRBV7-2 and J is TRBJ2-1; 8 bases align to TRBD1. The CDR3 extends over 14 amino acids. Unmatched junction bases numbered 5, after V lost 1 base and J lost 9 bases. In germline, CDR1 is SGHTA, CDR2 FQGNSA. In DNA form, the CDR3 reads TGTGCCAGCAGCTTAGATTGGGGGACAGGTGAGCAGTTCTTC. Residues: CASSLDWGTGEQFF.